The clone carrying this TCR beta chain has more than one count but fewer than ten. This sample is drawn from a study of blood T cell repertoires in COVID-19. Overall study: Italy, Spain and the United States were the sources of the convalescent and acute COVID-19 samples. T cells, B-cell-depleted T cells, or PBMCs supplied cDNA or gDNA.

As processed by the authors: The assay estimated nucleated cells by amplifying reference gene primers. Clones were read by immunoSEQ multiplex PCR, and TCRdb kept only the in-frame ones, dropping some. V and J calls plus clone size are reproduced from that table; the DNA served to infer D and trimming. The top ten hold around 2.3% of the sample, which has some 270,000 clones, about 90% seen once. Seattle-derived patients entered the study during active infection and were followed longitudinally. The CDR3 is 12 amino acids. Trimming left V 4 bases short and J 2 bases short, with 8 bases between. Looked up from germline, CDR1 is GTSNPN and CDR2 is SVGIG (reference sequence).

The chain employs TRBV30 and TRBJ1-2; the D gene is possibly TRBD1 (5 bases). This TCR came from a woman aged 60 to 75 with COVID-19, enrolled during active disease. Sequencing input: peripheral blood. The CDR3 region has the DNA TGTGCCTGGACCGCAGGGAACTATGGCTACACCTTC. Amino acids: CAWTAGNYGYTF.